This T cell receptor (beta chain) was recovered during a study of cytomegalovirus exposure and HLA in healthy donors. Notes on this clone: Its antigen is unidentified.

The PCR had 60 Vbeta and 13 Jbeta primers. The assay was immunoSEQ multiplex PCR, and TCRdb's table has in-frame clones only and misses some. The sample lists under 150,000 clones, about four fifths occurring once. This CDR3 comprises 13 residues. Germline values: CDR1 LNHDA, CDR2 SQIVND (reference sequence). V gave up 5 bases and J gave up 4 bases; unmatched junction bases: 2. Study findings and constraints: With high specificity and sensitivity, the classifier reportedly diagnosed cytomegalovirus status.

The V call is TRBV19, the J call TRBJ2-3, with 8 bases that match TRBD1. Sequences were obtained from PBMCs. This receptor was taken from a man younger than 40 in good health and CMV-seronegative. The CDR3 DNA reads TGTGCCAGTAGTCAACAGGGGGCAGATACGCAGTATTTT. Protein: CASSQQGADTQYF.